The source of this TCR beta chain is a study of cytotoxic CD8 clonotypes in ibrutinib-treated CLL. The study's findings and limits: Starting clonality was above that of age-matched healthy donors and tracked circulating CD8+ T-cell counts.

Target depth was 1 in 200,000 to 1 in 1 million T cells, about 10x per clonotype. Only in-frame clones appear in the TCRdb table, and some are missing; sequencing was by immunoSEQ multiplex PCR. The repertoire holds around 200,000 clones, with 70% as singletons. Germline CDR1 reads SQVTM; CDR2 reads ANQGSEA. This CDR3 spans 13 amino acids. V was trimmed by 7 bases and J by 0 bases, leaving 12 bases between them. About 2 micrograms of genomic DNA, which was extracted from cryopreserved PBMCs, served as the material used for the TCR beta libraries. This clone has a handful of counts. Antigen specificity is unknown.

Source: PBMCs, taken after 12 months of ibrutinib treatment. The sequence was obtained from a human donor with chronic lymphocytic leukemia. The chain uses TRBV29-1 and TRBJ1-2; a possible D gene is TRBD1 (5 bases). The CDR3 sequence is CSAQGTANYGYTF. DNA for the CDR3: TGCAGCGCCCAAGGGACGGCTAACTATGGCTACACCTTC.